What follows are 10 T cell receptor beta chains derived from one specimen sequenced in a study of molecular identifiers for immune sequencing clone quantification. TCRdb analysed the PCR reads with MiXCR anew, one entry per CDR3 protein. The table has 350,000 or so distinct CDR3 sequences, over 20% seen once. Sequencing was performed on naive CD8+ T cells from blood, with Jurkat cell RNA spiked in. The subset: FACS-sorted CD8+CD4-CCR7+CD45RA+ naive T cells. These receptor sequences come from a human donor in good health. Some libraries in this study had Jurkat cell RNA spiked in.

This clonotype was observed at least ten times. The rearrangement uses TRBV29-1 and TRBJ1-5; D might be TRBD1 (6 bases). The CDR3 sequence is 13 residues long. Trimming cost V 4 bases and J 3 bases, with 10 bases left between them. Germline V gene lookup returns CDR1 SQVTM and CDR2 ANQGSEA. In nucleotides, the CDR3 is TGCAGCGTTGCAGGGGTAAACAATCAGCCCCAGCATTTT. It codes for CSVAGVNNQPQHF.

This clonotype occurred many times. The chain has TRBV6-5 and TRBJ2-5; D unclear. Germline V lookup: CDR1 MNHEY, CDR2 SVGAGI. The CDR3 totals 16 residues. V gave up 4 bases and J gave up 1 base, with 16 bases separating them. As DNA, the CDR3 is TGTGCCAGCAGTTTTTTTATGGGCGGCCCCCAAGAGACCCAGTACTTC. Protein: CASSFFMGGPQETQYF.

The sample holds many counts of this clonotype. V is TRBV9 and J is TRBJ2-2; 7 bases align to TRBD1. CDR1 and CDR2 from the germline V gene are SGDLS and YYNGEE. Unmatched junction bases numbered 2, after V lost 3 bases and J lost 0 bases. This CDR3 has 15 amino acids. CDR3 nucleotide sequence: TGTGCCAGCAGCGCCGGGACAGCGAACACCGGGGAGCTGTTTTTT. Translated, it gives CASSAGTANTGELFF. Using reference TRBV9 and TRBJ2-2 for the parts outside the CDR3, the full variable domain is DSGVTQTPKHLITATGQRVTLRCSPRSGDLSVYWYQQSLDQGLQFLIQYYNGEERAKGNILERFSAQQFPDLHSELNLSSLELGDSALYFCASSAGTANTGELFFGEGSRLTVL.

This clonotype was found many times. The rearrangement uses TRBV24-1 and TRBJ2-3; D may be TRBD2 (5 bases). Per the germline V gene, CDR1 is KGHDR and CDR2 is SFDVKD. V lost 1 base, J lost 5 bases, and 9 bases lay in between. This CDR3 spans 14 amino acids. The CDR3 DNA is TGTGCCACCAGTGATTTCGGTAGCGAAGATACGCAGTATTTT. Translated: CATSDFGSEDTQYF.

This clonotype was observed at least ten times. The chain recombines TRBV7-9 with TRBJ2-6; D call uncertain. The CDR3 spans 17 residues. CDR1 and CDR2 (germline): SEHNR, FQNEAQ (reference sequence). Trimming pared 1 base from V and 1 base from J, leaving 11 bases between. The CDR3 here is CASSLEYSLSGANVLTF. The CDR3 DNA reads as TGTGCCAGCAGCTTAGAGTATTCGTTGTCTGGGGCCAACGTCCTGACTTTC.

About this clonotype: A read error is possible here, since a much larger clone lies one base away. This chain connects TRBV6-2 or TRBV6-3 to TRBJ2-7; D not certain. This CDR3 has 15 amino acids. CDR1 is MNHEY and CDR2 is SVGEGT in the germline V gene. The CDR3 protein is CVSSLPWAADYEQYF. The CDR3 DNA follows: TGTGTCAGCAGCCTGCCATGGGCAGCCGACTACGAGCAGTACTTC.

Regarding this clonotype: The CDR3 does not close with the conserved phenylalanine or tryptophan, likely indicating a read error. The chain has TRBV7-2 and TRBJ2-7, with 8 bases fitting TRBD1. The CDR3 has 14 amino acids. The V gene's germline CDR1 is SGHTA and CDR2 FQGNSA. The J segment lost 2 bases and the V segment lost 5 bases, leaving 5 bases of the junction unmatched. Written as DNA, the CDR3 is TGTGCCAGCAGCCCCGGGACAGGTCCCTACGAGCAGTACCTC. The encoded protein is CASSPGTGPYEQYL.

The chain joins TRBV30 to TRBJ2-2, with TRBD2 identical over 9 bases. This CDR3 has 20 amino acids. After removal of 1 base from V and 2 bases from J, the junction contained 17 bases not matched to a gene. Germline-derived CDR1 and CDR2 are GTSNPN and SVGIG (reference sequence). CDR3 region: CAWSGTSVRATKVNTGELFF. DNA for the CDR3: TGTGCCTGGAGTGGGACTAGCGTACGAGCCACTAAAGTCAACACCGGGGAGCTGTTTTTT.

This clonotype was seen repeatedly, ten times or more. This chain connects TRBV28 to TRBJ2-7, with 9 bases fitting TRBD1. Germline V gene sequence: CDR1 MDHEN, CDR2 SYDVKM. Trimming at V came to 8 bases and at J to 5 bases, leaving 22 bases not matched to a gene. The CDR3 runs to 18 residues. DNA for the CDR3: TGTGCCAGCTCCTTCCGGACAGGGGCCCTACCACTACCTAACGAGCAGTACTTC. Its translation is CASSFRTGALPLPNEQYF.

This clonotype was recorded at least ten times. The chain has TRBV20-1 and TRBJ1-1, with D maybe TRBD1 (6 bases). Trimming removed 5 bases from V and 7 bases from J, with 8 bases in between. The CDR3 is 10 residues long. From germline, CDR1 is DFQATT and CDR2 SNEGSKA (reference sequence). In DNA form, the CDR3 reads TGCAGTGCTGAGGACAGTGAAGCTTTCTTT. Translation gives CSAEDSEAFF.